One and the same sample provided the 22 T cell receptor beta chains below, sequenced in a study of radiotherapy plus CTLA-4 blockade in lung cancer. The repertoire was sequenced with immunoSEQ multiplex PCR; TCRdb's copy has only in-frame clones and lacks some. The table has some 70,000 clones, approximately 79% seen once. Material: peripheral blood, obtained from a patient treated with radiotherapy plus ipilimumab. The receptors were sampled from a human donor with non-small cell lung cancer who had a complete response to radiotherapy plus ipilimumab.

The chain is built from TRBV18 and TRBJ1-1; 7 bases map to TRBD1. V lost 6 bases to trimming and J lost 1 base; unmatched junction nucleotides: 5. CDR1 KGHSH and CDR2 LQKENI come from the germline V gene. This CDR3 comprises 14 residues. The CDR3 region is CASSPTGSNTEAFF. The CDR3, as DNA: TGTGCCAGCTCCCCGACAGGGTCGAACACTGAAGCTTTCTTT.

This sequence joins TRBV10-3 and TRBJ2-1, with 9 nucleotides matching TRBD2. Per germline, CDR1 ENHRY and CDR2 SYGVKD. The CDR3 is made up of 16 amino acids. Unmatched junction bases numbered 15, after V lost 6 bases and J lost 9 bases. As DNA, the CDR3 is TGTGCCATCAGGATAGGAGGGCCGGGACTAGCCCTTGAGCAGTTCTTC. Translation gives CAIRIGGPGLALEQFF.

The rearrangement uses TRBV12-5 and TRBJ2-3; D might be TRBD1 (6 bases). V was trimmed by 2 bases and J by 6 bases, leaving 9 bases between them. The CDR3 is 13 residues long. Germline CDR1 reads LGHNT; CDR2 reads FRNRAP. As DNA, the CDR3 is TGTGCTAGTGGTTTGAACAGGGCGGATACGCAGTATTTT. Its protein product is CASGLNRADTQYF. The full variable domain, rest sourced from reference TRBV12-5 and TRBJ2-3, is DARVTQTPRHKVTEMGQEVTMRCQPILGHNTVFWYRQTMMQGLELLAYFRNRAPLDDSGMPKDRFSAEMPDATLATLKIQPSEPRDSAVYFCASGLNRADTQYFGPGTRLTVL.

The rearrangement links TRBV2 to TRBJ1-5; D remains unclear. V was pared by 6 bases and J by 1 base, with 10 bases between. The CDR3 loop spans 14 amino acids. The germline gives CDR1 SNHLY, CDR2 FYNNEI. CDR3 amino acids: CASSGAVSNQPQHF. CDR3 in DNA: TGTGCCAGCAGCGGCGCAGTGAGCAATCAGCCCCAGCATTTT.

CDR3 residues: CASSRGTDGNTIYF. Written as DNA, the CDR3 is TGTGCCAGCAGCCGAGGGACAGATGGAAACACCATATATTTT. The J gene is TRBJ1-3, the V gene TRBV11-2; 7 bases match TRBD1. CDR1 SGHAT and CDR2 FQNNGV come from the germline V gene. CDR3 length equals 14 residues. J was trimmed by 3 bases and V by 5 bases; bases with no gene match: 4.

The chain has TRBV6-1 and TRBJ2-5; D perhaps matches TRBD1 (6 bases). The CDR3 extends over 18 amino acids. Trimming pared 3 bases from V and 4 bases from J, leaving 24 bases between. CDR1 is MNHNS and CDR2 is SASEGT in the germline V gene. The DNA for the CDR3 is TGTGCCAGCAGTGACGCCATTCAAGGCAGGGGCTCGGCAGAGACCCAGTACTTC. This sequence encodes CASSDAIQGRGSAETQYF.

The rearrangement uses TRBV6-5 and TRBJ1-4; D call uncertain. V shed 2 bases and J shed 8 bases, with 3 bases lying between them. This CDR3 is 11 amino acids long. CDR1 and CDR2 (germline): MNHEY, SVGAGI. CDR3 residues: CASSYKEKLFF. The CDR3 coding sequence is TGTGCCAGCAGTTACAAGGAAAAACTGTTTTTT.

The CDR3: CASSPQGENTEAFF. CDR3 DNA: TGTGCCAGCAGTCCCCAGGGGGAGAACACTGAAGCTTTCTTT. The J gene is TRBJ1-1, the V gene TRBV2; the match to TRBD1 covers 7 bases. The length of the CDR3 is 14 residues. Trimming took 5 bases from V and 1 from J; bases not matched to a gene: 4. CDR1 is SNHLY, CDR2 FYNNEI, per germline.

The rearrangement links TRBV18 to TRBJ1-2; TRBD1 is a possible D gene (6 bases). Trimming left V 6 bases short and J 0 bases short, with 11 bases between. This CDR3 is 14 amino acids long. Germline values: CDR1 KGHSH, CDR2 LQKENI. The CDR3 sequence is CASSLRGTNYGYTF. CDR3 nucleotide sequence: TGTGCCAGCTCGCTGAGGGGGACTAACTATGGCTACACCTTC.

This clone was recorded a few times. The chain is built from TRBV5-1 and TRBJ1-2; 7 bases match TRBD1. The J segment lost 4 bases and the V segment lost 3 bases, leaving 18 bases of the junction unmatched. The CDR3 runs 18 residues. Germline values: CDR1 SGHRS, CDR2 YFSETQ. The CDR3 DNA reads as TGCGCCAGCAGCTCGGGACAGACGGACCCTCTGAGGACCTATGGCTACACCTTC. Protein product: CASSSGQTDPLRTYGYTF.

The chain is built from TRBV18 and TRBJ2-4, with a possible D match to TRBD2 (5 bases). Germline values: CDR1 KGHSH, CDR2 LQKENI. The V end lost 2 bases, the J end lost 1 base, and 6 bases lay between the germline ends. The CDR3 spans 14 residues. The CDR3: CASSPSGAKNIQYF. CDR3 bases: TGTGCCAGCTCACCATCGGGGGCCAAAAACATTCAGTACTTC.

CDR3 nucleotides: TGTGCCAGCAGCGGTGCTAGCGGGGGGGCCCGGGAGACCCAGTACTTC. Its translation: CASSGASGGARETQYF. This chain uses TRBV5-4 with TRBJ2-5; 12 nucleotides match TRBD2. The CDR3 has 16 amino acids. J gave up 5 bases and V 4 bases, and 9 bases lay outside the gene matches. Germline V gene data show CDR1 as SGHNT and CDR2 as YYREEE (reference sequence).

V gene TRBV12-2 combines with J gene TRBJ1-6. TRBV12-2 is flagged as a pseudogene. CDR3 length: 16 residues. This chain's CDR3 is CASRLATGVGGSPLHF. The CDR3 DNA is TGTGCAAGTCGCTTAGCAACAGGAGTTGGGGGTTCACCCCTCCACTTT.

This chain connects TRBV5-1 to TRBJ2-3, with 7 nucleotides matching TRBD1. V dropped 5 bases and J dropped 2; count of bases not matched to a gene: 11. The CDR3 contains 16 residues. CDR1 and CDR2 from the germline V gene are SGHRS and YFSETQ. In DNA, the CDR3 is TGCGCCAGCAGTCGGGACAGTCAGGCAATCACAGATACGCAGTATTTT. The encoded protein is CASSRDSQAITDTQYF.

The gene calls are TRBV10-1 and TRBJ2-2; TRBD2 agrees at 9 bases. J gave up 5 bases and V 5 bases, and 9 bases lay outside the gene matches. This CDR3 has 16 amino acids. Germline V gives CDR1 WNHNN, CDR2 SYGVQD (reference sequence). Here the CDR3 DNA reads TGCGCCAGCAGTCCTGCGGGGACTAGCCTAACCGGGGAGCTGTTTTTT. It is translated as CASSPAGTSLTGELFF.

The J gene is TRBJ1-5, the V gene TRBV19; no reliable D call. The CDR3 sequence is 15 residues long. Germline lookup yields CDR1 LNHDA and CDR2 SQIVND (reference sequence). Trimming took 7 bases from V and 0 from J, leaving 13 bases between them. CDR3 amino acids: CASTNRQISNQPQHF. In nucleotides, the CDR3 is TGTGCCAGTACCAACCGGCAGATTAGCAATCAGCCCCAGCATTTT.

The chain links TRBV7-8 to TRBJ1-3; no reliable D call. Germline loops: CDR1 SGHVS, CDR2 FQNEAQ. This CDR3 spans 15 amino acids. V dropped 1 base and J dropped 3 bases, with 10 bases sitting between them. The CDR3 protein is CASSLVVSGGNTIYF. The CDR3 nucleotides are TGTGCCAGCAGCTTAGTAGTCTCAGGTGGAAACACCATATATTTT.

On this clone: The junction and the germline gene differ at one end; a read error may be behind it. This chain uses TRBV5-6 with TRBJ2-7, with TRBD1 as a possible D gene (5 bases). Germline CDR1 and CDR2: SGHDT and YYEEEE. The CDR3 is made up of 13 amino acids. Here the CDR3 reads CASSLDTPYEQYF. In nucleotides, the CDR3 is TGTGCCAGCAGTTTGGACACACCCTACGAGCAGTACTTC. Filled out from reference TRBV5-6 and TRBJ2-7, the complete variable domain reads DAGVTQSPTHLIKTRGQQVTLRCSPKSGHDTVSWYQQALGQGPQFIFQYYEEEERQRGNFPDRFSGHQFPNYSSELNVNALLLGDSALYLCASSLDTPYEQYFGPGTRLTVT.

On this clone: The sample contains more than one DNA sequence encoding this CDR3. The chain combines TRBV10-2 with TRBJ1-3; D ambiguous. From germline, CDR1 is WSHSY and CDR2 SAAADI. This CDR3 comprises 17 residues. V lost 0 bases and J 0 bases, leaving 12 bases between the germline ends. In DNA, the CDR3 is TGCGCCAGCAGTGAGTCATCTACCGGGAGCTCTGGAAACACCATATATTTT. This encodes CASSESSTGSSGNTIYF.

V usage is TRBV18 and J usage is TRBJ2-2; a possible D gene is TRBD1 (6 bases). Trimming removed 3 bases at V and 2 bases at J, with 16 bases between. Germline V gene sequence: CDR1 KGHSH, CDR2 LQKENI. The CDR3 runs to 17 residues. The CDR3 nucleotides read TGTGCCAGCTCACCCCTAAGGGGGATATCTAACACCGGGGAGCTGTTTTTT. Its translation is CASSPLRGISNTGELFF. Complete variable domain (other parts from reference TRBV18 and TRBJ2-2): NAGVMQNPRHLVRRRGQEARLRCSPMKGHSHVYWYRQLPEEGLKFMVYLQKENIIDESGMPKERFSAEFPKEGPSILRIQQVVRGDSAAYFCASSPLRGISNTGELFFGEGSRLTVL.

This chain connects TRBV7-8 to TRBJ1-2; D not certain. The CDR3 is 17 amino acids. Trimming cost V 7 bases and J 2 bases, with 23 bases left between them. Germline loops: CDR1 SGHVS, CDR2 FQNEAQ. The DNA of the CDR3 is TGTGCCAGCACCCCTTCTCCCATACTATTCACCAACTATGGCTACACCTTC. Its translation is CASTPSPILFTNYGYTF. The entire variable domain, with the rest obtained from reference TRBV7-8 and TRBJ1-2, is as follows: GAGVSQSPRYKVAKRGQDVALRCDPISGHVSLFWYQQALGQGPEFLTYFQNEAQLDKSGLPSDRFFAERPEGSVSTLKIQRTQQEDSAVYLCASTPSPILFTNYGYTFGSGTRLTVV.

V gene TRBV18 combines with J gene TRBJ1-4; no reliable D call. CDR3 length: 13 residues. Per germline, CDR1 KGHSH and CDR2 LQKENI. V lost 3 bases and J lost 8, with 10 bases in between. CDR3 residues: CASSPPDSEKLFF. CDR3 coding DNA: TGTGCCAGCTCACCCCCCGATTCCGAAAAACTGTTTTTT.